The present entry profiles one TCR beta chain with its context. J was trimmed by 6 bases and V by 6 bases; bases with no gene match: 5. Germline CDR1 is SEHNR and CDR2 is FQNEAQ (reference sequence). The CDR3 contains 12 residues. Produced via immunoSEQ multiplex PCR; TCRdb's table is partial and in-frame only. This table holds tens of thousands of clones, over 75% found once. Time point indicated: after dendritic cell vaccination, including at tumor progression/relapse. This sample is part of a study of glioma-infiltrating T cells after dendritic cell vaccination. The chain links TRBV7-9 to TRBJ2-7; 7 bases agree with TRBD1. The receptor was isolated from a human donor with glioblastoma. This sample comprised blood, obtained after dendritic cell vaccination. CDR3 residues: CASSSQGTEQYV. The CDR3, as DNA: TGTGCCAGCAGTTCACAGGGGACCGAGCAGTACGTC.